The 29 T cell receptor beta chains below all came from one sample that was sequenced in a study of shared T cell receptors in the human thymus. Here immunoSEQ multiplex PCR was the method, and the copy in TCRdb shows in-frame clones only, minus some. The data hold 500,000 to 850,000 clones, with more than 70% observed a single time. This sample also belongs to another study, concerning human thymus T cells.

The source material was thymocytes. These receptors were obtained from a boy under three years old with a congenital heart defect.

The chain employs TRBV19 and TRBJ2-2, with a tentative D call TRBD2 (5 bases). V lost 2 bases to trimming and J lost 5 bases, with 15 bases between them. Per the germline V gene, CDR1 is LNHDA and CDR2 is SQIVND (reference sequence). The CDR3 is made up of 16 amino acids. Here the CDR3 reads CASSISLRARTGELFF. The DNA of the CDR3 is TGTGCCAGTAGTATATCTTTGCGGGCCCGGACCGGGGAGCTGTTTTTT.

The chain couples TRBV5-8 to TRBJ2-7; D gene uncertain. This CDR3 is built from 12 residues. Trimming removed 0 bases at V and 6 bases at J, with 7 bases between. Germline CDR1 and CDR2: SGHTS and YDEGEE. CDR3 sequence: CASSLVVSEQYF. The DNA of the CDR3 is TGTGCCAGCAGCTTGGTGGTTAGCGAGCAGTACTTC. Full variable domain (remainder filled in from reference TRBV5-8 and TRBJ2-7): EAGVTQSPTHLIKTRGQQATLRCSPISGHTSVYWYQQALGLGLQFLLWYDEGEERNRGNFPPRFSGRQFPNYSSELNVNALELEDSALYLCASSLVVSEQYFGPGTRLTVT.

The genes are TRBV10-3 and TRBJ1-2, with D possibly being TRBD1 (6 bases). V lost 9 bases and J 4 bases, leaving 18 bases between the germline ends. Germline V CDR1 and CDR2: ENHRY, SYGVKD. The CDR3 is 14 residues long. CDR3 residues: CAICPDRRAYGYTF. The CDR3 coding sequence is TGTGCCATTTGCCCAGACAGGAGAGCCTATGGCTACACCTTC.

V and J are TRBV7-3 and TRBJ2-3; maybe TRBD2 (5 bases). The V gene's germline CDR1 is SGHTA and CDR2 FQGTGA. The CDR3 spans 21 residues. Trimming took off 0 bases at V and 1 base at J, with 26 bases between the two ends. The CDR3 DNA follows: TGTGCCAGCAGCTTAACCCGGCTAGCAGACTCCTCACACGCAGGCACAGATACGCAGTATTTT. Its protein product is CASSLTRLADSSHAGTDTQYF. Full variable domain (remainder filled in from reference TRBV7-3 and TRBJ2-3): GAGVSQTPSNKVTEKGKYVELRCDPISGHTALYWYRQSLGQGPEFLIYFQGTGAADDSGLPNDRFFAVRPEGSVSTLKIQRTERGDSAVYLCASSLTRLADSSHAGTDTQYFGPGTRLTVL.

The V gene is TRBV5-4, the J gene TRBJ1-6; TRBD1 might be the D (5 bases). Trimming shortened V by 4 bases and J by 3 bases, and 11 bases separated the two germline ends. This CDR3 is built from 15 residues. Per the germline V gene, CDR1 is SGHNT and CDR2 is YYREEE (reference sequence). The DNA for the CDR3 is TGTGCCAGCAGCATGGGGGAGGACTATAATTCACCCCTCCACTTT. This sequence encodes CASSMGEDYNSPLHF.

Comment on this clone: This same CDR3 is encoded by further DNA sequences in the sample. V and J are TRBV9 and TRBJ2-3, with TRBD2 matching over 13 bases. V trimming: 0 bases; J trimming: 6 bases; junction bases outside the gene matches: 4. Per the germline V gene, CDR1 is SGDLS and CDR2 is YYNGEE. This CDR3 contains 16 residues. The CDR3 sequence is CASSVALAGGGDTQYF. The CDR3 DNA is TGTGCCAGCAGCGTAGCACTAGCGGGAGGGGGGGATACGCAGTATTTT.

The gene calls are TRBV5-4 and TRBJ1-1; the D gene is possibly TRBD1 (5 bases). Germline lookup yields CDR1 SGHNT and CDR2 YYREEE (reference sequence). V was clipped by 4 bases and J by 0 bases, with 19 bases between them. CDR3 size: 17 residues. CDR3 in amino acids: CASSPTPSTVMNTEAFF. As DNA, the CDR3 is TGTGCCAGCAGCCCTACCCCTTCGACAGTGATGAACACTGAAGCTTTCTTT.

The chain carries TRBV7-2 and TRBJ2-1; 11 bases agree with TRBD2. This CDR3 contains 15 residues. Per the germline V gene, CDR1 is SGHTA and CDR2 is FQGNSA. V was pared by 8 bases and J by 9 bases, with 12 bases of the junction left unmatched. The chain's CDR3 is CASGILAGGWGEQFF. Written as DNA, the CDR3 is TGTGCCAGCGGGATCCTAGCGGGGGGATGGGGTGAGCAGTTCTTC.

The CDR3 loop is CASSPKGQESFYEQYF. CDR3 bases: TGTGCCAGCAGCCCGAAGGGACAGGAGTCCTTCTACGAGCAGTACTTC. The chain has TRBV14 and TRBJ2-7; 8 nucleotides line up with TRBD1. The CDR3 totals 16 residues. Germline CDR1 reads SGHDN; CDR2 reads FVKESK. V was clipped by 4 bases and J by 3 bases; unmatched bases: 11.

There are a few counts of this clone. The chain uses TRBV4-3 and TRBJ2-3; 9 bases are shared with TRBD2. J lost 0 bases, V lost 0 bases, and 19 bases had no gene match. Germline CDR1 is LGHNA and CDR2 is YSLEER. CDR3 length: 22 residues. The CDR3 spells CASSQDLSFGGRGFSSTDTQYF. CDR3 bases: TGCGCCAGCAGCCAAGATTTATCCTTCGGCGGGAGGGGGTTCTCTAGCACAGATACGCAGTATTTT.

This chain joins TRBV18 and TRBJ1-2; perhaps TRBD1 as D (5 bases). CDR3 length: 14 amino acids. Germline assignment: CDR1 KGHSH and CDR2 LQKENI. V gave up 6 bases and J gave up 3 bases, with 14 bases separating them. CDR3 protein: CASSPKGWDYGYTF. The CDR3 DNA reads as TGTGCCAGCTCCCCGAAGGGGTGGGACTATGGCTACACCTTC.

The V gene is TRBV29-1, the J gene TRBJ2-2; D remains unclear. CDR3 length equals 13 residues. The germline V gene has CDR1 SQVTM and CDR2 ANQGSEA. Trimming took off 6 bases at V and 0 bases at J, with 8 bases between the two ends. The CDR3 spells CSVARPNTGELFF. The CDR3 coding sequence is TGCAGCGTCGCTAGACCGAACACCGGGGAGCTGTTTTTT.

V usage is TRBV4-1 and J usage is TRBJ2-1, with D unclear. CDR1 is MGHRA, CDR2 YSYEKL, per germline. Deletions cut 3 bases from V and 0 bases from J, with 9 bases between. There are 15 residues in the CDR3. In DNA, the CDR3 is TGCGCCAGCAGCCACCCCGAGAGCTCCTACAATGAGCAGTTCTTC. It is translated as CASSHPESSYNEQFF.

The chain employs TRBV7-9 and TRBJ2-7; D is unresolved. Between the trimmed V and J ends, which lost 1 base and 6 bases, there was a span of 10 bases. The CDR3 covers 13 residues. CDR1 is SEHNR, CDR2 FQNEAQ, per germline (reference sequence). CDR3 in amino acids: CASSLGWQVEQYF. The CDR3 nucleotides read TGTGCCAGCAGCTTAGGGTGGCAGGTCGAGCAGTACTTC.

The chain carries TRBV5-4 and TRBJ2-5, with 11 bases aligning to TRBD2. With 1 base clipped from V and 3 bases from J, the junction kept 11 bases outside the gene matches. CDR1 and CDR2 from the germline V gene are SGHNT and YYREEE (reference sequence). The CDR3 sequence is 18 residues long. CDR3 residues: CASSLLSSGGPAKETQYF. CDR3 bases: TGTGCCAGCAGCTTGTTATCTAGCGGGGGGCCGGCGAAAGAGACCCAGTACTTC.

This chain links TRBV18 with TRBJ2-7, with D maybe TRBD1 (6 bases). There are 14 residues in the CDR3. Trimming took 3 bases from V and 4 from J, leaving 13 bases between them. CDR1 is KGHSH, CDR2 LQKENI, per germline. The CDR3 reads CASSPAGVRYEQYF. The CDR3 nucleotides are TGTGCCAGCTCACCGGCAGGGGTTCGATACGAGCAGTACTTC.

The rearrangement uses TRBV29-1 and TRBJ1-4, with TRBD1 matching over 7 bases. The CDR3 contains 13 residues. Losses at the gene ends were 7 bases for V and 5 bases for J; bases not matched to a gene: 7. The V gene's germline CDR1 is SQVTM and CDR2 ANQGSEA. The CDR3 loop is CSATGQYNEKLFF. CDR3 nucleotides: TGCAGCGCTACGGGACAGTACAATGAAAAACTGTTTTTT.

The chain has TRBV25-1 and TRBJ2-7; 8 positions match TRBD1. There are 16 residues in the CDR3. Germline V gives CDR1 MGHDK, CDR2 SYGVNS. The V segment lost 6 bases and the J segment 5 bases; nucleotides outside the gene matches: 15. CDR3 sequence: CASRGPRQGKRDEQYF. The DNA for the CDR3 is TGTGCCAGCAGGGGTCCTAGACAGGGGAAGAGAGACGAGCAGTACTTC.

This chain links TRBV25-1 with TRBJ1-1, with TRBD1 identical over 7 bases. Germline lookup yields CDR1 MGHDK and CDR2 SYGVNS. V shed 7 bases, J shed 0 bases, and the junction held 5 bases outside the gene matches. The CDR3 contains 14 residues. CDR3 sequence: CASTIQGMNTEAFF. The CDR3, as DNA: TGTGCCAGCACAATACAGGGGATGAACACTGAAGCTTTCTTT.

The V and J genes are TRBV5-4 and TRBJ2-7; 11 nucleotides agree with TRBD1. The V gene end was trimmed by 4 bases and the J gene end by 4 bases; junction bases not matched to a gene: 4. Per germline, CDR1 SGHNT and CDR2 YYREEE (reference sequence). The CDR3 sequence is 14 residues long. The CDR3 DNA follows: TGTGCCAGCAGCCAGGACAGGGGGCTTTACGAGCAGTACTTC. Translation gives CASSQDRGLYEQYF.

This clone was seen a single time. The chain employs TRBV27 and TRBJ1-2; maybe TRBD1 (6 bases). V was pared by 6 bases and J by 3 bases, with 14 bases between. Per the germline V gene, CDR1 is MNHEY and CDR2 is SMNVEV (reference sequence). The CDR3 consists of 14 residues. DNA of the CDR3: TGTGCCAGCAGGGAAGTAGGGGGTCACTATGGCTACACCTTC. Protein sequence: CASREVGGHYGYTF.

The V and J genes are TRBV4-1 and TRBJ2-2, with 10 bases identical to TRBD2. The CDR3 has 18 amino acids. After removal of 0 bases from V and 2 bases from J, the junction contained 6 bases not matched to a gene. Germline V gives CDR1 MGHRA, CDR2 YSYEKL. DNA for the CDR3: TGCGCCAGCAGCCAAGATTATAGCGGGGGGTCCAACACCGGGGAGCTGTTTTTT. Translating it yields CASSQDYSGGSNTGELFF.

The J gene is TRBJ1-5, the V gene TRBV19; 7 positions match TRBD1. Germline values: CDR1 LNHDA, CDR2 SQIVND (reference sequence). This CDR3 is 14 amino acids long. V lost 4 bases, J lost 5 bases, and 5 bases stayed unmatched. In DNA form, the CDR3 reads TGTGCCAGTAGTAAAACAGGGGCCTATCAGCCCCAGCATTTT. As protein: CASSKTGAYQPQHF.

V and J are TRBV5-6 and TRBJ2-7; D perhaps matches TRBD1 (7 bases). Per germline, CDR1 SGHDT and CDR2 YYEEEE. This CDR3 contains 16 residues. V lost 2 bases and J lost 3, with 18 bases in between. In DNA form, the CDR3 reads TGTGCCAGCAGCTTCAGGGGGGAGCCGGGGTTCTACGAGCAGTACTTC. It codes for CASSFRGEPGFYEQYF.

This clone was picked up one time. This chain links TRBV15 with TRBJ1-6; TRBD1 matches 10 bases. The CDR3 has 19 residues. Germline V CDR1 and CDR2: LNHNV, YYDKDF (reference sequence). V was pared by 3 bases and J by 3 bases, with 11 bases of the junction left unmatched. Written as DNA, the CDR3 is TGTGCCACCAGCAGCGATATAGGACAGGGGGGGATCTATAATTCACCCCTCCACTTT. This sequence encodes CATSSDIGQGGIYNSPLHF.

The chain uses TRBV7-8 and TRBJ1-1; possibly TRBD1 for D (5 bases). Trimming shortened V by 6 bases and J by 1 base, and 15 bases separated the two germline ends. Per germline, CDR1 SGHVS and CDR2 FQNEAQ. The CDR3 runs to 15 residues. The CDR3 loop reads CASSVRDFWNTEAFF. CDR3 sequence (DNA): TGTGCCAGCAGTGTAAGGGACTTCTGGAACACTGAAGCTTTCTTT.

V is TRBV28 and J is TRBJ2-7, with 7 bases fitting TRBD1. In germline, CDR1 is MDHEN, CDR2 SYDVKM. The CDR3 has 15 residues. With 6 bases clipped from V and 2 bases from J, the junction kept 10 bases outside the gene matches. This CDR3 reads CASRKGQATTYEQYF. CDR3 sequence (DNA): TGTGCCAGCAGAAAAGGACAGGCCACCACCTACGAGCAGTACTTC. Full variable domain (outside the CDR3, taken from reference TRBV28 and TRBJ2-7): DVKVTQSSRYLVKRTGEKVFLECVQDMDHENMFWYRQDPGLGLRLIYFSYDVKMKEKGDIPEGYSVSREKKERFSLILESASTNQTSMYLCASRKGQATTYEQYFGPGTRLTVT.

V gene TRBV28 combines with J gene TRBJ1-4, with a possible D match to TRBD1 (6 bases). The CDR3 length is 15 residues. V was cut by 0 bases and J by 7 bases, with 12 bases left in between. Germline loops: CDR1 MDHEN, CDR2 SYDVKM. The CDR3 nucleotides read TGTGCCAGCAGTTTATGGGGGGCTGTCGGTGAAAAACTGTTTTTT. Amino acids: CASSLWGAVGEKLFF.

CDR3 DNA: TGTGCCAGCAGCCAAGACAGCACTGAAGCTTTCTTT. The encoded protein is CASSQDSTEAFF. This chain joins TRBV7-9 and TRBJ1-1, with D maybe TRBD1 (5 bases). The ends were cut back, 5 bases at V and 4 bases at J, with 8 bases in the middle. CDR1 and CDR2 (germline): SEHNR, FQNEAQ (reference sequence). The CDR3 contains 12 residues. The whole variable domain, filled in from reference TRBV7-9 and TRBJ1-1, reads DTGVSQNPRHKITKRGQNVTFRCDPISEHNRLYWYRQTLGQGPEFLTYFQNEAQLEKSRLLSDRFSAERPKGSFSTLEIQRTEQGDSAMYLCASSQDSTEAFFGQGTRLTVV.